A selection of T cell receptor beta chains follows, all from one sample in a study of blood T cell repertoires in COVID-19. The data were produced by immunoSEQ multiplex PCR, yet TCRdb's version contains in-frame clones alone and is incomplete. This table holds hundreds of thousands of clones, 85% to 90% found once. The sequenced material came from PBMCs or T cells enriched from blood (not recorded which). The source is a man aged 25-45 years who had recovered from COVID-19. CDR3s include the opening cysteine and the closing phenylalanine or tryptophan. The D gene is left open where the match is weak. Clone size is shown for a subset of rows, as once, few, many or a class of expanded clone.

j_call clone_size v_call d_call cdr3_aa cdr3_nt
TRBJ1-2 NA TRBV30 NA CAWRLNYGYTF TGTGCCTGGAGACTAAACTATGGCTACACCTTC
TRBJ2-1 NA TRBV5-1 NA CASSPGHLSYNEQFF TGCGCCAGCTCACCGGGACACCTCTCCTACAATGAGCAGTTCTTC
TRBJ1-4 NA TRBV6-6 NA CASSYSAGANEKLFF TGTGCCAGCAGTTACTCTGCCGGAGCTAATGAAAAACTGTTTTTT
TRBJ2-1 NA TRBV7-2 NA CASSFRQSDEQFF TGTGCCAGCAGCTTCCGACAGTCCGACGAGCAGTTCTTC
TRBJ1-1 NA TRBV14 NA CASSQGLHVEAFF TGTGCCAGCAGCCAAGGACTTCACGTTGAAGCTTTCTTT
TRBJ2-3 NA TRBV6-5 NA CASTPSYPDTQYF TGTGCCAGCACCCCGTCTTATCCAGATACGCAGTATTTT
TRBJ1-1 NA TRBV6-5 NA CASSYSVALNTEAFF TGTGCCAGCAGTTACTCCGTGGCTCTGAACACTGAAGCTTTCTTT
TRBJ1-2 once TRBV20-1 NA CSAGQGRYTF TGCAGTGCTGGGCAGGGGCGCTACACCTTC
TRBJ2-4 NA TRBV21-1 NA CASSKDRTGEEAAAKNIQYF TGTGCCAGCAGCAAAGACCGGACAGGGGAGGAGGCCGCGGCCAAAAACATTCAGTACTTC
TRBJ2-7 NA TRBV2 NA CASSLSPQGGEQYF TGTGCCAGCAGTTTGTCCCCCCAGGGGGGCGAGCAGTACTTC
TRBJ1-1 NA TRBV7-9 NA CASSWTANTEAFF TGTGCCAGCAGCTGGACAGCAAACACTGAAGCTTTCTTT
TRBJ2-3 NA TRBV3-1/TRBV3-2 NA CASSLLESPSADTQYF TGTGCCAGCAGCCTTCTAGAGAGCCCCTCGGCAGATACGCAGTATTTT
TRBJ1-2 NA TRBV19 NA CASSIFDTGYTF TGTGCCAGTAGTATATTCGACACTGGCTACACCTTC
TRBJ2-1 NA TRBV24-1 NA CATSDRTGLGSYNEQFF TGTGCCACCAGTGACCGAACAGGGTTAGGCTCCTACAATGAGCAGTTCTTC
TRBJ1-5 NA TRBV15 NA CATSLGVGAAQPQHF TGTGCCACCAGCCTCGGGGTGGGGGCAGCTCAGCCCCAGCATTTT
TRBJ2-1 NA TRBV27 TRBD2 CANIPRLAGPFDNEQFF TGTGCCAACATTCCCAGACTAGCGGGGCCTTTCGACAATGAGCAGTTCTTC
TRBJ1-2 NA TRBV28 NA CASTSLDSTYYGYTF TGTGCCAGCACCTCGTTGGACAGCACCTACTATGGCTACACCTTC
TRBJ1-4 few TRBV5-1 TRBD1 CASSLDRGNEKLFF TGCGCCAGCAGCTTAGACAGGGGTAATGAAAAACTGTTTTTT
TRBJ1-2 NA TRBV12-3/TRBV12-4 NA CASSLTAYGYTF TGTGCCAGCAGTTTAACAGCCTATGGCTACACCTTC
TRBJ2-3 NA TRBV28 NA CASNLPGSVLDTQYF TGTGCCAGCAACCTTCCGGGGTCCGTTCTAGATACGCAGTATTTT
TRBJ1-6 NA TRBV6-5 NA CASSYSGSSYNSPLHF TGTGCCAGCAGTTACTCGGGGAGCTCCTATAATTCACCCCTCCACTTT
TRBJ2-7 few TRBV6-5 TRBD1 CASSYSPGQGYEQYF TGTGCCAGCAGTTACTCACCGGGACAGGGTTACGAGCAGTACTTC
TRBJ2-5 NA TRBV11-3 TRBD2 CASSPGLAVQETQYF TGTGCCAGCAGCCCCGGACTAGCGGTTCAAGAGACCCAGTACTTC
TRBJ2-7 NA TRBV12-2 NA CASRTPDRDRVFPYEQYF TGTGCAAGTCGCACACCCGACCGGGACAGAGTTTTCCCCTACGAGCAGTACTTC
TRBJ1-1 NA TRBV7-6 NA CASSSQGNTEAFF TGTGCCAGCAGCTCCCAGGGGAACACTGAAGCTTTCTTT
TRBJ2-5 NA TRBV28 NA CASRDYQETQYF TGTGCCTCACGGGACTACCAAGAGACCCAGTACTTC
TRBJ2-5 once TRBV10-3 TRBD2 CATTGASGREETQYF TGTGCCACGACTGGGGCTAGCGGGAGGGAAGAGACCCAGTACTTC